A selection of T cell receptor beta chains follows, all from one sample in a study of control samples from healthy donors and cancer patients. The table came from immunoSEQ multiplex PCR; TCRdb's copy has only in-frame clones and leaves some out. The profile shows roughly 120,000 clones, roughly 91% of them singletons. Sequenced material: PBMCs. All receptors come from a man in his fifties or sixties with head and neck cancer. Each CDR3 is given with its conserved first and last residue. Fields, in order: V gene, D gene, CDR3 protein. D genes are given only for firm matches.

>TRBV6-2/TRBV6-3|TRBD2
CASTPGGIIDTQYF
>TRBV9|TRBD2
CASSAERGTDTQYF
>TRBV19|TRBD1
CASSMFPSTGSKYF
>TRBV12-5|.
CASGLALDGDTDTQYF
>TRBV28|TRBD1
CASSLTGESAFF
>TRBV7-8|TRBD1
CASSLEATGSYEQYF
>TRBV19|.
CASSIFRAGRDGTEAFF
>TRBV19|.
CASSPTANYGYTF
>TRBV6-5|.
CASSYGGYEKLFF
>TRBV6-5|TRBD1
CASRPGTVVGYTF
>TRBV7-2|.
CASSLGAGYTEAFF
>TRBV5-4|.
CASSLGGYEQFF
>TRBV28|TRBD2
CASSLGLAGGRRDTQYF
>TRBV9|.
CASSVEGGTEAFF
>TRBV28|.
CASRYTRTQETQYF
>TRBV4-3|TRBD2
CASSLLWGGQETQYF
>TRBV7-9|.
CASSLEGGKSYEQYF
>TRBV14|.
CASSQDLTYEQYF
>TRBV29-1|.
CSVEGTSYEQYF
>TRBV7-2|.
CASSSDRNRNQPQHF
>TRBV7-3|.
CASSLWHADTQYF
>TRBV3-1/TRBV3-2|TRBD2
CASSQDRGGAPDTQYF
>TRBV7-7|.
CASSLAATYEQYF
>TRBV18|.
CASSTTQSEKLFF
>TRBV24-1|TRBD1
CATSDPGTVPFEELFF
>TRBV19|TRBD1
CAARDRGRSDTQYF
>TRBV10-2|.
CASSEGVSQPQHF
>TRBV5-4|.
CASSLSAGGEQYF
>TRBV19|.
CASSRDYGYTF
>TRBV29-1|.
CSVEQTERKYF
>TRBV29-1|.
CSVEVRQNVLTDTQYF
>TRBV30|.
CAWSVGYSPLHF
>TRBV4-1|.
CASSQVAPRGNYGYTF
>TRBV10-3|TRBD1
CAISVPGQQIEQYF
>TRBV7-2|.
CAAGKRGTDTQYF
>TRBV1|.
CTSSSPGLAGEGEQFF
>TRBV10-3|.
CAISETVYSGNTIYF
>TRBV11-3|.
CASSLRGLPDEQFF
>TRBV6-5|.
CASSYSRDHEQFF
>TRBV6-2/TRBV6-3|.
CASSYPPRRGRTDTQYF
>TRBV4-1|TRBD1
CASSLTGAFYGYTF
>TRBV4-3|TRBD1
CASSIQTGTNQPQHF
>TRBV7-2|.
CASSLAPGTGNQPQHF
>TRBV6-6|.
CATSDSSYEQYF
>TRBV18|.
CASSTGPKAFF
>TRBV9|TRBD1
CASSAGTGVYEQYF
>TRBV5-1|TRBD2
CASSWGTSGGDLKETQYF
>TRBV11-2|.
CASSLGAGKAKNIQYF
>TRBV18|.
CASSPQRETQYF
>TRBV5-1|.
CASSFTGTEAFF
>TRBV15|.
CATQALASTGELFF
>TRBV7-6|TRBD1
CASSSRGDNQPQHF